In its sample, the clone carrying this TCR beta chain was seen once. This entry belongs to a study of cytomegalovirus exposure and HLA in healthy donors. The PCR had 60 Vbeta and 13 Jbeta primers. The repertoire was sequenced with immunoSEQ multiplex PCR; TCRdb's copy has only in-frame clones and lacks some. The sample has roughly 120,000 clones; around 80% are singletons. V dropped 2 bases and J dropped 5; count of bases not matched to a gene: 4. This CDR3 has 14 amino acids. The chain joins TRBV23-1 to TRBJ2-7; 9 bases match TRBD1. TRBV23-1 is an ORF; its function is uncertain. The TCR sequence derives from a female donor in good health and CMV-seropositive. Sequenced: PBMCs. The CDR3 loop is CASSQGQGLDEQYF. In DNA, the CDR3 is TGCGCCAGCAGTCAAGGACAGGGGCTCGACGAGCAGTACTTC.